The rows below give T cell receptor beta chains drawn from one sample of a study of CD8+CD57+ T cells in acquired aplastic anemia. One entry per CDR3 protein, called by TCRdb with MiXCR from the reads. The table includes about 190,000 distinct CDR3 sequences, approximately 49% detected once. What was sequenced was sorted CD4+, CD8+, or CD8+CD57+ T cells (not recorded which) from PBMCs. All receptors derive from a human donor in good health, serving as a control. CDR3s include the opening cysteine and the closing phenylalanine or tryptophan. The order of the fields is D gene, clone size, V gene, J gene, CDR3 DNA, CDR3 protein. A D gene is named only where the DNA matches it firmly. Some rows mark clone size as missing; the rest say once, few, many or name a class of expanded clone.

>TRBD2|-|TRBV2|TRBJ2-2
TGTGCCAGCACCCCCCCTGGGAGGGGCACCGGGGAGCTGTTTTTT
CASTPPGRGTGELFF
>-|-|TRBV18|TRBJ1-6
TGTGCCAGCTCACCGAGGGACACAGATAATTCACCCCTCCACTTT
CASSPRDTDNSPLHF
>TRBD1|-|TRBV20-1|TRBJ1-2
TGCAGTGCTAGTGGGACAGGGTCGGAAGGCTACACCTTC
CSASGTGSEGYTF
>-|many|TRBV12-3/TRBV12-4|TRBJ1-1
TGTGCCAGCAGTCTACAGGGTCGGACTGAAGCTTTCTTT
CASSLQGRTEAFF
>TRBD2|-|TRBV7-9|TRBJ2-7
TGTGCCAGCAGCTTAGCTAGCGGGGGGGTCGAGCAGTACTTC
CASSLASGGVEQYF
>-|many|TRBV2|TRBJ1-4
TGTGCCAGCAGAGCCGGGGCTATCGATGAAAAACTGTTTTTT
CASRAGAIDEKLFF
>TRBD1|-|TRBV6-2/TRBV6-3|TRBJ2-2
TGTGCCAGCAGTTACTCGAAGACAGGGCCGAACACCGGGGAGCTGTTTTTT
CASSYSKTGPNTGELFF
>-|-|TRBV19|TRBJ1-2
TGTGCCAGTAGTATACGTAATGGACGCTACACCTTC
CASSIRNGRYTF
>-|-|TRBV4-2|TRBJ2-7
TGTGCCAGCAGTGGGGTGCAGGCGCAGCCGGGCGAGCAGTACTTC
CASSGVQAQPGEQYF
>-|-|TRBV20-1|TRBJ2-2
TGCAGTGCTAGAAGGGCTAGCGGGGAGCTGTTTTTT
CSARRASGELFF
>-|-|TRBV2|TRBJ2-6
TGTGCCAGCACCTCCAACCCTGGCTCTGGGGCCAACGTCCTGACTTTC
CASTSNPGSGANVLTF
>TRBD1|few|TRBV30|TRBJ1-2
TGTGCCTGGAGTGTTCGGACAGGGAAGGGCTATGGCTACACCTTC
CAWSVRTGKGYGYTF
>-|-|TRBV7-2|TRBJ2-1
TGCGCCAGCAGCTTGGATGGGACACGGACCTGGGATGAGCAGTTCTTC
CASSLDGTRTWDEQFF
>TRBD1|few|TRBV9|TRBJ1-2
TGTGCCAGCAGTAACAGGGGAAGCTATGGCTACACCTTC
CASSNRGSYGYTF
>-|-|TRBV2|TRBJ2-3
TGTGCCTGCAGTGAGACAATTGTGCAGTACTTT
CACSETIVQYF
>-|-|TRBV12-3/TRBV12-4|TRBJ1-2
TGTGCCAGCAGTTTAGGGGGGAGTTCGGCCTATGGCTACACCTTC
CASSLGGSSAYGYTF
>-|once|TRBV2|TRBJ2-2
TGTGCCAGCAGTCCAAACCGGGGCAGCGGGGAGCTGTTTTTT
CASSPNRGSGELFF
>-|-|TRBV10-2|TRBJ1-4
TGTGCCACCAGTGATTCAACCGACACTGAAAAACTGTTTTTT
CATSDSTDTEKLFF
>-|-|TRBV7-9|TRBJ2-7
TGTGCCAGCAGCTTGGGGTCGCGGTTTAGCTCCTACGAGCAGTACTTC
CASSLGSRFSSYEQYF
>TRBD1|-|TRBV10-2|TRBJ2-7
TGCGCCAGCAACGCCGGGACAGGGGTTGCCGAGCAGTACTTC
CASNAGTGVAEQYF
>-|-|TRBV7-6|TRBJ2-3
TGTGCCAGCAGCTTAGGGGAGACCACAGATACGCAGTATTTT
CASSLGETTDTQYF
>TRBD2|many|TRBV12-3/TRBV12-4|TRBJ2-1
TGTGCCAGCAGTCTCTCCGGGACTAGTAAACAGTTCTTC
CASSLSGTSKQFF
>-|many|TRBV20-1|TRBJ1-2
TGCAGTGCTAGAGCGGCAGGAACTAACTATGGCTACACCTTC
CSARAAGTNYGYTF
>TRBD1|-|TRBV25-1|TRBJ1-3
TGTGCCAGCAGCTCCGACAGGGGTGCTGGAAACACCATATATTTT
CASSSDRGAGNTIYF
>-|once|TRBV2|TRBJ2-3
TGTGCCAGCAGTAAACAGGGAGGCACAGATACGCAGTATTTT
CASSKQGGTDTQYF
>-|many|TRBV11-3|TRBJ2-7
TGTGCCAGCAGCTTGAGGCAGAACTCCTACGAGCAGTACTTC
CASSLRQNSYEQYF
>-|-|TRBV20-1|TRBJ2-3
TGCAGTGCTATAAAGACAGATACGCAGTATTTT
CSAIKTDTQYF
>-|-|TRBV19|TRBJ2-7
TGTGCCAGTACCTCGGGGTTAGCGAGGGAGCAGTACTTC
CASTSGLAREQYF
>-|-|TRBV2|TRBJ1-3
TGTGCCAGCAGTGAAGGTCAGGGAAACACCATATATTTT
CASSEGQGNTIYF
>-|-|TRBV15|TRBJ1-2
TGTGCCACCAGCAGAGATGAGCAGGACTATGGCTACACCTTC
CATSRDEQDYGYTF
>-|-|TRBV5-1|TRBJ1-2
TGCGCCAGCAGCTTGGTTACGGGTTTAGGGTATGGCTACACCTTC
CASSLVTGLGYGYTF
>TRBD1|-|TRBV4-1|TRBJ1-1
TGCGCCAGCAGCCAGGTGACAGGGCTCACTGAAGCTTTCTTT
CASSQVTGLTEAFF
>TRBD1|-|TRBV7-8|TRBJ2-6
TGTGCCAGCAGTTCCAACTCAGGGACAGGGGGCTCTGGGGCCAACGTCCTGACTTTC
CASSSNSGTGGSGANVLTF
>-|-|TRBV10-1|TRBJ1-2
TGCGCCAGCAGTGCCTCAGGCACCTATGGCTACACCTTC
CASSASGTYGYTF
>-|once|TRBV5-1|TRBJ1-1
TGCGCCAGCAGCTTGGGCAGGGGTACTACGAACACTGAAGCTTTCTTT
CASSLGRGTTNTEAFF
>-|-|TRBV20-1|TRBJ2-1
TGCAGTGCTAGCGGCGGGACCAATGAGCAGTTCTTC
CSASGGTNEQFF
>-|many|TRBV9|TRBJ1-2
TGTGCCAGCAGCGTAGCTCGGGACATTAGCTATGGCTACACCTTC
CASSVARDISYGYTF
>-|many|TRBV4-2|TRBJ1-2
TGTGCCAGCAGCCCCGACTACGGTGGCTACACCTTC
CASSPDYGGYTF
>TRBD2|once|TRBV20-1|TRBJ2-7
TGCAGTGCTCCGGACGCGGGGGGACTTAACTACGAGCAGTACTTC
CSAPDAGGLNYEQYF
>-|many|TRBV6-2/TRBV6-3|TRBJ1-3
TGTGCCAGCAGCCCATGGGACCCTAAATCTGGAAACACCATATATTTT
CASSPWDPKSGNTIYF